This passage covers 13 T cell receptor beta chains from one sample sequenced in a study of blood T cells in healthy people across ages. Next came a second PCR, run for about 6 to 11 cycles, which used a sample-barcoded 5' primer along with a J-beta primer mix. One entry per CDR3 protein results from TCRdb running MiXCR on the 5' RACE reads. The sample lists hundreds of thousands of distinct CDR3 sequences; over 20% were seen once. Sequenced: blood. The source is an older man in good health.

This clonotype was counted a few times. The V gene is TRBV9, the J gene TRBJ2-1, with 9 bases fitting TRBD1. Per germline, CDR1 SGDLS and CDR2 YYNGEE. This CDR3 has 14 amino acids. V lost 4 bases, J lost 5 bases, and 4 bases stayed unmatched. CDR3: CASSPGTGNNEQFF. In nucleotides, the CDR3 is TGTGCCAGCAGCCCCGGGACAGGGAACAATGAGCAGTTCTTC.

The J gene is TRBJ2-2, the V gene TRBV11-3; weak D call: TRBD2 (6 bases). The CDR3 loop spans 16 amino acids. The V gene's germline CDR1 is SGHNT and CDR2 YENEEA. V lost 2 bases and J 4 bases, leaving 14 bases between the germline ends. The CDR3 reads CASSLSLGGSTGELFF. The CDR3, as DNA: TGTGCCAGCAGCTTATCTCTGGGGGGTAGCACCGGGGAGCTGTTTTTT.

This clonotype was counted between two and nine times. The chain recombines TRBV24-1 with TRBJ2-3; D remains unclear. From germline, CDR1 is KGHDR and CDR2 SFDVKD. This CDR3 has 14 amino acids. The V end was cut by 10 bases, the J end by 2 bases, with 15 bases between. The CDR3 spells CATGGGSLTDTQYF. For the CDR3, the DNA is TGTGCCACGGGTGGTGGATCTCTCACAGATACGCAGTATTTT.

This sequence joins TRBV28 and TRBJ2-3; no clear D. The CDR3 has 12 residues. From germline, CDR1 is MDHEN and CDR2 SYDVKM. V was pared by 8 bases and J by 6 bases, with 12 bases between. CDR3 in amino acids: CASSSAWDTQYF. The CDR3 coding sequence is TGTGCCAGCTCCTCCGCTTGGGATACGCAGTATTTT.

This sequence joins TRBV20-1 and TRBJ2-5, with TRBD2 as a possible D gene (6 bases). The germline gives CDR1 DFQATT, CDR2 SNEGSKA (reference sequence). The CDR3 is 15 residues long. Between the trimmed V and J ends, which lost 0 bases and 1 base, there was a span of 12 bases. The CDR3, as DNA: TGCAGTGCTAGAGATGAAGCGGGCGGCCAAGAGACCCAGTACTTC. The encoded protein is CSARDEAGGQETQYF.

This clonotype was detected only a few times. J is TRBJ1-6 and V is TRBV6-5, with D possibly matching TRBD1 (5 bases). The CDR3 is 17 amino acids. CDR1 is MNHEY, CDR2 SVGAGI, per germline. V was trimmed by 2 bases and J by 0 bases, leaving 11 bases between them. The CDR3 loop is CASSYRTRSSYNSPLHF. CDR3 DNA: TGTGCCAGCAGTTACCGGACAAGGAGCTCCTATAATTCACCCCTCCACTTT.

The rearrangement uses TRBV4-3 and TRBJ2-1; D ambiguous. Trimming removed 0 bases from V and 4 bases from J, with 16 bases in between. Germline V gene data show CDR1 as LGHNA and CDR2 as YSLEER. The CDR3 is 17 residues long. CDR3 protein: CASSQDSIGLVYNEQFF. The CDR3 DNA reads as TGCGCCAGCAGCCAAGATAGTATAGGTTTGGTGTACAATGAGCAGTTCTTC.

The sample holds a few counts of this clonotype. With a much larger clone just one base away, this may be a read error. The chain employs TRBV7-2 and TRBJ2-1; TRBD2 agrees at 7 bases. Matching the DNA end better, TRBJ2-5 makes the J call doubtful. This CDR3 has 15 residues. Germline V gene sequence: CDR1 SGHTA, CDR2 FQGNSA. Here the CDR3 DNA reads TGTGCCAGCAGCTTAACGGCGGGAGCGAAGGTGACCCAGTACTTC. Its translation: CASSLTAGAKVTQYF.

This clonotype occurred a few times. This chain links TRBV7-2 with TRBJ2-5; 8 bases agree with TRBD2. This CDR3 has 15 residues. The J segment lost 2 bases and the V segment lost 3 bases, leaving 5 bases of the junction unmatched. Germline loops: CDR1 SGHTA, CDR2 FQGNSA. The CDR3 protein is CASSFRSGAQETQYF. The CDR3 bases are TGTGCCAGCAGCTTTCGTAGCGGGGCTCAAGAGACCCAGTACTTC.

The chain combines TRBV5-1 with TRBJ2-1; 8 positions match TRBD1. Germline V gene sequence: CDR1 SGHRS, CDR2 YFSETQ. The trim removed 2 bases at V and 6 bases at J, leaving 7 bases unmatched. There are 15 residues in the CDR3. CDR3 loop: CASSFEDRESNEQFF. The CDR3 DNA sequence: TGCGCCAGCAGCTTTGAGGACAGGGAGTCCAATGAGCAGTTCTTC.

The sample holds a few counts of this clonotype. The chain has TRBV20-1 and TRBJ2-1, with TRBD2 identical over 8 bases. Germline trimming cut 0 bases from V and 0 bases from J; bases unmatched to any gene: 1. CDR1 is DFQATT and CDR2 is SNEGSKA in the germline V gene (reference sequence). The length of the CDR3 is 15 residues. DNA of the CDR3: TGCAGTGCTAGAGACGGGAGGGCCTCCTACAATGAGCAGTTCTTC. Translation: CSARDGRASYNEQFF.

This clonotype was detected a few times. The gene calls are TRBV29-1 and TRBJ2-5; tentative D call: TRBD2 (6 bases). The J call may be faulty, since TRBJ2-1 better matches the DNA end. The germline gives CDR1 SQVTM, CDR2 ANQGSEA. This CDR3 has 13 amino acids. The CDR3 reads CSWRGNPYNEQFF. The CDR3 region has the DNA TGCAGTTGGCGGGGTAACCCCTACAATGAGCAGTTCTTC.

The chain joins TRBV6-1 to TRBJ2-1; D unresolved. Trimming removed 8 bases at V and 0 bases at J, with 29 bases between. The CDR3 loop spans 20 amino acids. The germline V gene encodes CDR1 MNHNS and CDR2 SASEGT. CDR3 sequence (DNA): TGTGCCAGCCGAAACCCCAGCGATCAACTCCGGCCCCTCTCCTACAATGAGCAGTTCTTC. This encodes CASRNPSDQLRPLSYNEQFF.